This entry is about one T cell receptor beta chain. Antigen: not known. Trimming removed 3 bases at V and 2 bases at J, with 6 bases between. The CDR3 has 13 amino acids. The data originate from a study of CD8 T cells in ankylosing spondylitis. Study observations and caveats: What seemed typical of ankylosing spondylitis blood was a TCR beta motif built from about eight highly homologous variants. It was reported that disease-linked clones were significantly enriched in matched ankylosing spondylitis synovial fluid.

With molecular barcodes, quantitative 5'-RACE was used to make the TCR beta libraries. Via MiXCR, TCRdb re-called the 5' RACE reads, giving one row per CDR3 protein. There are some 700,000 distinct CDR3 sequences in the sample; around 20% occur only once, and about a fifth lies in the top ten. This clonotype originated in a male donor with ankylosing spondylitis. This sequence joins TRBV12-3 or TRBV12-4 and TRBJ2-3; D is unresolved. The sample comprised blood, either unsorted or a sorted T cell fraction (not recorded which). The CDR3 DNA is TGTGCCAGCAGTTTCTACGACACAGATACGCAGTATTTT. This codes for CASSFYDTDTQYF.